The sequence of this T cell receptor beta chain was determined in a study of tumor-infiltrating lymphocytes in primary liver carcinoma. Whole-study findings and limits: Merely about 7-24% of top clones occurred in all five tumor regions. Reduced overlap was seen in tumor-adjacent and tumor-blood pairs versus tumor region pairs.

RNA and DNA were co-extracted from about 19-30 mg of unsorted bulk tissue. At sampling, these chronic HBV carriers had received no treatment. There were over 90% viable tumor cells in every single sample of tumor. cDNA specific to TCR beta was made from roughly 500 ng of total RNA, with a constant-region primer employed for priming. Modified slightly, ARM-PCR produced TCR beta libraries over three nested multiplex PCR rounds. The two initial PCR rounds, roughly 11 cycles each, used TRBV1-TRBV30 forward and C-beta reverse primers. TCRdb redid the calling of the multiplex PCR reads with MiXCR, one entry per CDR3 protein. The sample carries 150,000 to 200,000 distinct CDR3 sequences, around four fifths recorded once. This CDR3 is 15 amino acids long. Germline V lookup: CDR1 SGHAT, CDR2 FQNNGV. The V and J ends lost 10 bases and 3 bases respectively, with 16 bases between them. As concerns this clonotype: The antigen remains undetermined.

This receptor was taken from a man aged 35 to 55 with primary liver carcinoma and hepatitis B virus infection. The rearrangement links TRBV11-2 to TRBJ2-6; TRBD2 might be the D (5 bases). The source material was tumor tissue from primary liver carcinoma. Here the CDR3 reads CANQRPRFGANVLTF. CDR3 nucleotides: TGTGCCAACCAGCGGCCGCGTTTTGGGGCCAACGTCCTGACTTTC.